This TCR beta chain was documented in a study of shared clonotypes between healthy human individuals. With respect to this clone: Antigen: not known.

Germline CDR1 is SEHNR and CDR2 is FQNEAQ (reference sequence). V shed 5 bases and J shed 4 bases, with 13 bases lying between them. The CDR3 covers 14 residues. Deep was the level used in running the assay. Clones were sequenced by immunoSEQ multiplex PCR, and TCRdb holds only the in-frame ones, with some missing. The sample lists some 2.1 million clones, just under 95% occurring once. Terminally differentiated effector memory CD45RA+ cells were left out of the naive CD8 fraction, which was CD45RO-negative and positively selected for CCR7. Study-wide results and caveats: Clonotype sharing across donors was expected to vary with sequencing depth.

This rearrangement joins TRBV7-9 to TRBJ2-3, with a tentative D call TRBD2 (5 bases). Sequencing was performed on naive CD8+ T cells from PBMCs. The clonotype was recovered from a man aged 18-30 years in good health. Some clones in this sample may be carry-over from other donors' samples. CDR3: CASSHRDYPDTQYF. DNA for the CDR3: TGTGCCAGCAGCCACAGAGACTATCCAGATACGCAGTATTTT.